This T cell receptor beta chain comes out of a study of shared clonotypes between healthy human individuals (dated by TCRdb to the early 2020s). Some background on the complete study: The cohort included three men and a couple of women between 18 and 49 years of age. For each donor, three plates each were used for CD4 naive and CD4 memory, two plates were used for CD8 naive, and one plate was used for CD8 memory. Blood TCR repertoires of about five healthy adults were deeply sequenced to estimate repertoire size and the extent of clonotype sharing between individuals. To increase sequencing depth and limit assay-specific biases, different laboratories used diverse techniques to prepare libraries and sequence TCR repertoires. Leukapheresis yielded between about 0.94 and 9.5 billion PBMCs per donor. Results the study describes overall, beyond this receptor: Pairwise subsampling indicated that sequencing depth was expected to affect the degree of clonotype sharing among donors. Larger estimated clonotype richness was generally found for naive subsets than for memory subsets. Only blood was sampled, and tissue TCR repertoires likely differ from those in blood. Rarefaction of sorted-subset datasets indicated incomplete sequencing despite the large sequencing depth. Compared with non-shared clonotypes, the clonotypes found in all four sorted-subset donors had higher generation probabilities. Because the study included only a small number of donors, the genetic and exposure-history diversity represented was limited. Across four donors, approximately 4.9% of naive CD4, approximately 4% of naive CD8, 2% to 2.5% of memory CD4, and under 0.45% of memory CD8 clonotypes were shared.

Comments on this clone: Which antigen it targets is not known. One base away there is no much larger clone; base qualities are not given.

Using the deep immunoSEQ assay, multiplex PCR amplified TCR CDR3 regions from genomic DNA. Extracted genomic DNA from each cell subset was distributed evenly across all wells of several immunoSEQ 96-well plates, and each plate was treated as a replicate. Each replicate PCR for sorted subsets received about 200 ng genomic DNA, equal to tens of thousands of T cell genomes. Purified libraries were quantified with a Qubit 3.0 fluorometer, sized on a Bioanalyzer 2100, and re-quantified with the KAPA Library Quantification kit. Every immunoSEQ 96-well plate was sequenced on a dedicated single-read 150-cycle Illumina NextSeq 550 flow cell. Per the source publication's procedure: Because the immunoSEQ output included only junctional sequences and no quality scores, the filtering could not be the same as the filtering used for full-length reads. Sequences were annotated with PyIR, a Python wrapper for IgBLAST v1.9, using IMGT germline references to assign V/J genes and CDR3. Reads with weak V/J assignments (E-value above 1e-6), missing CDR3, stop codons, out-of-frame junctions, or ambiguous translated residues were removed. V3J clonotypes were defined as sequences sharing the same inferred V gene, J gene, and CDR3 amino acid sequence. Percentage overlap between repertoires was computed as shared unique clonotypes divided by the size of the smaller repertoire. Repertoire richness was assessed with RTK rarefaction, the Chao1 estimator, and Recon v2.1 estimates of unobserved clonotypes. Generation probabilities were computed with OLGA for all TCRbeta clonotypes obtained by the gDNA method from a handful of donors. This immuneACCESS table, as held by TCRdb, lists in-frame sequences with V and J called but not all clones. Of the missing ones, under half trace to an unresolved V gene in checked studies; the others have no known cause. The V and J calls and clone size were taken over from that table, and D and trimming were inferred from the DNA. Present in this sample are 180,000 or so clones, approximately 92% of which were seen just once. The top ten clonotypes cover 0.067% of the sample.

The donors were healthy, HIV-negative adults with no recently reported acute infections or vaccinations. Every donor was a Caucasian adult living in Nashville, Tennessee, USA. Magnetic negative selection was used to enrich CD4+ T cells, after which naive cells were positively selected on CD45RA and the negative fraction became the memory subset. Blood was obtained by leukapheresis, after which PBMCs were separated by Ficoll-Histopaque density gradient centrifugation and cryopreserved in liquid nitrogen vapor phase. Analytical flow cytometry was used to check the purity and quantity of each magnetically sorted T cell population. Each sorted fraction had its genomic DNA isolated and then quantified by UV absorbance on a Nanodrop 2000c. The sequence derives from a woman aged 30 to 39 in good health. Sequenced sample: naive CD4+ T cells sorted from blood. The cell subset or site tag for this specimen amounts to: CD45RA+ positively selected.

This receptor has the CDR3 CASSPGLVYEQYF. Here is the DNA: TGTGCCAGCAGTCCAGGACTAGTGTACGAGCAGTACTTC. The chain is encoded by TRBV27 joined to TRBJ2-7; the central 7 bases match TRBD2. Unmatched junction bases come to 5, with V trimmed by 5 bases and J by 4 bases. The CDR3 measures 13 amino acids from cysteine to phenylalanine. Only the CDR3 DNA is retained, 39 bases long and in frame from the first base. CDR1 is given as MNHEY and CDR2 as SMNVEV, both from the germline V gene (reference sequence).